This T cell receptor beta chain was obtained from a study of CD8+ T cells in alopecia areata. Study summary: Oral tofacitinib, 5 to 10 mg twice daily, was given in an open-label trial.

The CDR3 has 14 amino acids. Germline CDR1 is GTSNPN and CDR2 is SVGIG (reference sequence). The V gene end was trimmed by 4 bases and the J gene end by 5 bases; junction bases not matched to a gene: 7. In alopecia areata patients, both lesional scalp punch biopsies and peripheral blood were collected. Extraction of RNA preceded its reverse transcription into cDNA, which served as the sequencing template. Sequenced by immunoSEQ multiplex PCR; TCRdb stores in-frame clones only, minus some. Counted here are more than 9,000 clones, 57% occurring once; the ten biggest clones make up around 15%. The TCR was taken from a human donor with alopecia areata. Input material: skin. The chain recombines TRBV30 with TRBJ2-2; 7 bases match TRBD1. Here the CDR3 reads CAWKRQGGTGELFF. Here the CDR3 DNA reads TGTGCCTGGAAAAGACAGGGCGGAACCGGGGAGCTGTTTTTT.